A selection of T cell receptor beta chains follows, all from one sample in a study of T cell responses to AZD1222 COVID-19 vaccine. Clones were sequenced by immunoSEQ multiplex PCR, and TCRdb holds only the in-frame ones, with some missing. The table lists some 170,000 clones, over 75% of them singletons. Sequenced material: peripheral blood, taken 28 days after the second AZD1222 dose. The receptor source for this set is an adult who received the AZD1222 COVID-19 vaccine. CDR3s include the opening cysteine and the closing phenylalanine or tryptophan. D genes are given only for firm matches. Rows may omit the clone size; those that give it use once, few, many or a size class.

J gene: TRBJ2-1; V gene: TRBV19; CDR3 length: 15; clone size: NA; D gene: TRBD2; CDR3 DNA: TGTGCCAGTAGTATCCCCCCAGCGGGGTACAATGAGCAGTTCTTC; CDR3 protein: CASSIPPAGYNEQFF
J gene: TRBJ1-2; V gene: TRBV19; CDR3 length: 15; clone size: NA; D gene: NA; CDR3 DNA: TGTGCCAGTAGTGTCTGGGCCCGGCGGGCGTATGGCTACACCTTC; CDR3 protein: CASSVWARRAYGYTF
J gene: TRBJ1-1; V gene: TRBV4-3; CDR3 length: 15; clone size: NA; D gene: NA; CDR3 DNA: TGCGCCAGCAGCCACCGAGGATTACGGAACACTGAAGCTTTCTTT; CDR3 protein: CASSHRGLRNTEAFF
J gene: TRBJ1-2; V gene: TRBV6-2/TRBV6-3; CDR3 length: 15; clone size: NA; D gene: TRBD1; CDR3 DNA: TGTGCCAGCAGTCAGCGGACAGGGGGCGGCTATGGCTACACCTTC; CDR3 protein: CASSQRTGGGYGYTF
J gene: TRBJ2-1; V gene: TRBV6-5; CDR3 length: 14; clone size: once; D gene: TRBD2; CDR3 DNA: TGTGCCTCCCGTGGGGGGACTACCTACAATGAGCAGTTCTTC; CDR3 protein: CASRGGTTYNEQFF
J gene: TRBJ1-6; V gene: TRBV10-3; CDR3 length: 14; clone size: NA; D gene: TRBD1; CDR3 DNA: TGTGCCATCAGTTTGGACAGGGATAATTCACCCCTCCACTTT; CDR3 protein: CAISLDRDNSPLHF
J gene: TRBJ2-1; V gene: TRBV5-1; CDR3 length: 14; clone size: NA; D gene: NA; CDR3 DNA: TGCGCCAGCAGTTTGGGGACTGGGTACAATGAGCAGTTCTTC; CDR3 protein: CASSLGTGYNEQFF
J gene: TRBJ1-2; V gene: TRBV4-1; CDR3 length: 15; clone size: once; D gene: TRBD1; CDR3 DNA: TGCGCCAGCAGCCATAACAGGGGCCTTACCTATGGCTACACCTTC; CDR3 protein: CASSHNRGLTYGYTF
J gene: TRBJ1-1; V gene: TRBV10-3; CDR3 length: 13; clone size: NA; D gene: NA; CDR3 DNA: TGTGCCATCAGTGAAGGGGGGGATACTGAAGCTTTCTTT; CDR3 protein: CAISEGGDTEAFF
J gene: TRBJ1-2; V gene: TRBV7-2; CDR3 length: 14; clone size: few; D gene: NA; CDR3 DNA: TGTGCCAGCAGCCTACCAGAAGGCGGCAGCGGCTACACCTTC; CDR3 protein: CASSLPEGGSGYTF
J gene: TRBJ2-7; V gene: TRBV3-1/TRBV3-2; CDR3 length: 15; clone size: NA; D gene: TRBD1; CDR3 DNA: TGTGCCAGCAGCTGGGACAGGGTGAACTCCTACGAGCAGTACTTC; CDR3 protein: CASSWDRVNSYEQYF
J gene: TRBJ2-7; V gene: TRBV6-1; CDR3 length: 13; clone size: once; D gene: NA; CDR3 DNA: TGTGCCAGCAGTGACCGGGAAGTGGACGAGCAGTACTTC; CDR3 protein: CASSDREVDEQYF
J gene: TRBJ1-2; V gene: TRBV5-1; CDR3 length: 14; clone size: NA; D gene: NA; CDR3 DNA: TGCGCCAGCAGCTCGGGACCCCAGGGGAGTGGCTACACCTTC; CDR3 protein: CASSSGPQGSGYTF
J gene: TRBJ2-2; V gene: TRBV6-5; CDR3 length: 15; clone size: NA; D gene: NA; CDR3 DNA: TGTGCCAGCAGTTACGGGTACGAACGGTCCGGGGAGCTGTTTTTT; CDR3 protein: CASSYGYERSGELFF
J gene: TRBJ1-6; V gene: TRBV5-6; CDR3 length: 14; clone size: NA; D gene: NA; CDR3 DNA: TGTGCCAGCAGCTTGGAGGGTGGGCGGTCACCCCTCCACTTT; CDR3 protein: CASSLEGGRSPLHF
J gene: TRBJ1-2; V gene: TRBV5-1; CDR3 length: 15; clone size: NA; D gene: TRBD1; CDR3 DNA: TGCGCCAGCAGCCTACGCGGACAGGGCAGCTATGGCTACACCTTC; CDR3 protein: CASSLRGQGSYGYTF
J gene: TRBJ1-6; V gene: TRBV27; CDR3 length: 15; clone size: once; D gene: TRBD1; CDR3 DNA: TGTGCCAGCAGTTCCTCGGACAGGGGGAATTCACCCCTCCACTTT; CDR3 protein: CASSSSDRGNSPLHF
J gene: TRBJ1-1; V gene: TRBV11-2; CDR3 length: 16; clone size: NA; D gene: NA; CDR3 DNA: TGTGCCAGCAGCTTAGAAGCGAGGGTTTCAAACACTGAAGCTTTCTTT; CDR3 protein: CASSLEARVSNTEAFF
J gene: TRBJ1-5; V gene: TRBV29-1; CDR3 length: 15; clone size: NA; D gene: TRBD1; CDR3 DNA: TGCAGCGTTGGATCGACAGGGGCTGGCAATCAGCCCCAGCATTTT; CDR3 protein: CSVGSTGAGNQPQHF
J gene: TRBJ2-1; V gene: TRBV18; CDR3 length: 13; clone size: NA; D gene: TRBD1; CDR3 DNA: TGTGCCAGCTCCCGGGACAGGTACAATGAGCAGTTCTTC; CDR3 protein: CASSRDRYNEQFF
J gene: TRBJ1-1; V gene: TRBV29-1; CDR3 length: 16; clone size: NA; D gene: NA; CDR3 DNA: TGCAGCGTTTTCCCGAGCAGGGGTTTGGTGAACACTGAAGCTTTCTTT; CDR3 protein: CSVFPSRGLVNTEAFF
J gene: TRBJ2-5; V gene: TRBV30; CDR3 length: 16; clone size: NA; D gene: NA; CDR3 DNA: TGTGCCTGGAGTGCGCGTGTCGGGGGGCTCCAAGAGACCCAGTACTTC; CDR3 protein: CAWSARVGGLQETQYF
J gene: TRBJ2-2; V gene: TRBV18; CDR3 length: 17; clone size: NA; D gene: NA; CDR3 DNA: TGTGCCAGCTCACCGGGGGCGGGTTCGTCGAACACCGGGGAGCTGTTTTTT; CDR3 protein: CASSPGAGSSNTGELFF
J gene: TRBJ1-5; V gene: TRBV15; CDR3 length: 16; clone size: NA; D gene: TRBD1; CDR3 DNA: TGTGCCACCAGCAGAACCGGACAGGAACTAAATCAGCCCCAGCATTTT; CDR3 protein: CATSRTGQELNQPQHF
J gene: TRBJ1-6; V gene: TRBV7-9; CDR3 length: 15; clone size: NA; D gene: NA; CDR3 DNA: TGTGCCAGCAGCTTAGAGGGACGAACTAATTCACCCCTCCACTTT; CDR3 protein: CASSLEGRTNSPLHF
J gene: TRBJ2-2; V gene: TRBV6-6; CDR3 length: 16; clone size: NA; D gene: NA; CDR3 DNA: TGTGCCAGCAAGGCGGTAGACAGGCTGAACACCGGGGAGCTGTTTTTT; CDR3 protein: CASKAVDRLNTGELFF
J gene: TRBJ1-2; V gene: TRBV6-5; CDR3 length: 15; clone size: NA; D gene: NA; CDR3 DNA: TGTGCCAGCAGTTACTCGATATACCAGGGCTATGGCTACACCTTC; CDR3 protein: CASSYSIYQGYGYTF
J gene: TRBJ2-3; V gene: TRBV5-1; CDR3 length: 17; clone size: NA; D gene: TRBD1; CDR3 DNA: TGCGCCAGCAGCTTGTTTTTTACAGGACAGGGGGGAGATACGCAGTATTTT; CDR3 protein: CASSLFFTGQGGDTQYF
J gene: TRBJ2-1; V gene: TRBV27; CDR3 length: 14; clone size: NA; D gene: TRBD1; CDR3 DNA: TGTGCCAGCAGTACCCGGGACAGGGCAAATGAGCAGTTCTTC; CDR3 protein: CASSTRDRANEQFF
J gene: TRBJ1-2; V gene: TRBV9; CDR3 length: 14; clone size: NA; D gene: NA; CDR3 DNA: TGTGCCAGCAGCGTAGGCGACAGTCACTATGGCTACACCTTC; CDR3 protein: CASSVGDSHYGYTF
J gene: TRBJ1-2; V gene: TRBV2; CDR3 length: 13; clone size: NA; D gene: NA; CDR3 DNA: TGTGCCATAGGGGAGCGGGGGACCTATGGCTACACCTTC; CDR3 protein: CAIGERGTYGYTF
J gene: TRBJ1-2; V gene: TRBV19; CDR3 length: 13; clone size: NA; D gene: NA; CDR3 DNA: TGTGCCAGTAAGAGGATGGGACGGTATGGCTACACCTTC; CDR3 protein: CASKRMGRYGYTF
J gene: TRBJ1-1; V gene: TRBV10-2; CDR3 length: 14; clone size: NA; D gene: NA; CDR3 DNA: TGCGCCAGCAGCCTTTCCCGGGAAAACACTGAAGCTTTCTTT; CDR3 protein: CASSLSRENTEAFF
J gene: TRBJ1-2; V gene: TRBV19; CDR3 length: 16; clone size: once; D gene: NA; CDR3 DNA: TGTGCCAGTAGGGGGCTCGGACTAGGTCGGAACTATGGCTACACCTTC; CDR3 protein: CASRGLGLGRNYGYTF
J gene: TRBJ2-2; V gene: TRBV5-4; CDR3 length: 18; clone size: NA; D gene: TRBD2; CDR3 DNA: TGTGCCAGCAGCTTGGGACTAGCGGGGGGGCCGCGGACCGGGGAGCTGTTTTTT; CDR3 protein: CASSLGLAGGPRTGELFF
J gene: TRBJ2-3; V gene: TRBV28; CDR3 length: 13; clone size: NA; D gene: NA; CDR3 DNA: TGTGCCACTCACGGGGGAGGCACAGATACGCAGTATTTT; CDR3 protein: CATHGGGTDTQYF
J gene: TRBJ2-5; V gene: TRBV30; CDR3 length: 13; clone size: NA; D gene: NA; CDR3 DNA: TGTGCCTCCCTAGGTCCAAACCAAGAGACCCAGTACTTC; CDR3 protein: CASLGPNQETQYF